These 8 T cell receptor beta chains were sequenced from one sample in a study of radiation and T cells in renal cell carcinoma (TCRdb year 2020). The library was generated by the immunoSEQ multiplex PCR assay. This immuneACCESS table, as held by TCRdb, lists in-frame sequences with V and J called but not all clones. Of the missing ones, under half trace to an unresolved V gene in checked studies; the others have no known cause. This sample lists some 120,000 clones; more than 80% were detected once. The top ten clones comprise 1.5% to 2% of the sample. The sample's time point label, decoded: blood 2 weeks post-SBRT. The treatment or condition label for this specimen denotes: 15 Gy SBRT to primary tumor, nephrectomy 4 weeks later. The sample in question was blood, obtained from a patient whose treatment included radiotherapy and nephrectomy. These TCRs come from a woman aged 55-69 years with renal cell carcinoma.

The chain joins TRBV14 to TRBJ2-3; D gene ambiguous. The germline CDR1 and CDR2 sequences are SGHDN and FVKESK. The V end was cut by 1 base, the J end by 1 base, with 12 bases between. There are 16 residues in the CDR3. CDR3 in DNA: TGTGCCAGCAGCCAAGGGGGTAGCACCCGCACAGATACGCAGTATTTT. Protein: CASSQGGSTRTDTQYF.

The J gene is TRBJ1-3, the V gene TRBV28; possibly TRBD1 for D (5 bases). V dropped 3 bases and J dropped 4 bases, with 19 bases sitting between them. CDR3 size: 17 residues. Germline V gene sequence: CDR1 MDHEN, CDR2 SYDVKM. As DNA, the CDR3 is TGTGCCAGCAGTTTGACAGCCGGGGTGGGCTCCGGAAACACCATATATTTT. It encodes CASSLTAGVGSGNTIYF. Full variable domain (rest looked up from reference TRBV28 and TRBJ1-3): DVKVTQSSRYLVKRTGEKVFLECVQDMDHENMFWYRQDPGLGLRLIYFSYDVKMKEKGDIPEGYSVSREKKERFSLILESASTNQTSMYLCASSLTAGVGSGNTIYFGEGSWLTVV.

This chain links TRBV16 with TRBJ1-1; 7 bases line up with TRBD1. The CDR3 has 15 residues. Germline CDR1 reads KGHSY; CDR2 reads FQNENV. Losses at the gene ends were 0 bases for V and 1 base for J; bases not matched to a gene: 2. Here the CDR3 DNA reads TGTGCCAGCAGCCAATCAGGACAGGAGAACACTGAAGCTTTCTTT. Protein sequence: CASSQSGQENTEAFF.

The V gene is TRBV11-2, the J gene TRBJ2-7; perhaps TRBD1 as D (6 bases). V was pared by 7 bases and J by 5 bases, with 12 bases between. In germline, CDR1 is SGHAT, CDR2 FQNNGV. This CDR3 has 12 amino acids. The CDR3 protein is CASKSYRDEQYF. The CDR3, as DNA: TGTGCCAGCAAATCGTACAGGGACGAGCAGTACTTC.

The DNA for the CDR3 is TGCGCCAGCAGCCAAGGCGGGGGGGCACGAGAGACCCAGTACTTC. Protein sequence: CASSQGGGARETQYF. This sequence joins TRBV4-1 and TRBJ2-5; 9 bases agree with TRBD2. The CDR3 is 15 amino acids. CDR1 MGHRA and CDR2 YSYEKL come from the germline V gene. Trimming removed 1 base from V and 4 bases from J; junction bases left unmatched: 4.

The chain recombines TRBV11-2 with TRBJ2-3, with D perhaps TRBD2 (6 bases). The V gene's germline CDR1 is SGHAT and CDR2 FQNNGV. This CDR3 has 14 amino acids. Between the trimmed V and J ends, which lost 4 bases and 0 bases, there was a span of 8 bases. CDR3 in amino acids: CASSWRESTDTQYF. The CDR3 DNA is TGTGCCAGCAGCTGGAGGGAGAGCACAGATACGCAGTATTTT. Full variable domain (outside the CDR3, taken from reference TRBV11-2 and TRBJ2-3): EAGVAQSPRYKIIEKRQSVAFWCNPISGHATLYWYQQILGQGPKLLIQFQNNGVVDDSQLPKDRFSAERLKGVDSTLKIQPAKLEDSAVYLCASSWRESTDTQYFGPGTRLTVL.

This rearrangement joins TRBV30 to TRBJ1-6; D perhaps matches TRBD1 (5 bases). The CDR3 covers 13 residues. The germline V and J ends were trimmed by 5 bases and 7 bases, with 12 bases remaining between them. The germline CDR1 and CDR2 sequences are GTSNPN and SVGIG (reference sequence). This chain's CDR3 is CAWSRDYNSPLHF. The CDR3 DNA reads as TGTGCCTGGTCCCGGGACTACAATTCACCCCTCCACTTT.

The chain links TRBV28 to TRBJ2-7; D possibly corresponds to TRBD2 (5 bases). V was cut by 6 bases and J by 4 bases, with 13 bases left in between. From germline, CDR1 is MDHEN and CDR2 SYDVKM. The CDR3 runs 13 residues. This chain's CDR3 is CASSPRTDYEQYF. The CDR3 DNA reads TGTGCCAGCAGCCCCCGGACTGATTACGAGCAGTACTTC.